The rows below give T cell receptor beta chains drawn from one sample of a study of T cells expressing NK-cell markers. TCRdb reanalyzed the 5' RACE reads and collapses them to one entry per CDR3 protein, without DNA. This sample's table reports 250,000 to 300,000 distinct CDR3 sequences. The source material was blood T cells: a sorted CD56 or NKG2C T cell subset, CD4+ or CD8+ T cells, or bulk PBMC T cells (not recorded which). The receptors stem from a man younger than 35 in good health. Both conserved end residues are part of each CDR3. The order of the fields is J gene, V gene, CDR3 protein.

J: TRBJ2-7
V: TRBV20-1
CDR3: CSAYPGTGGFEQYF

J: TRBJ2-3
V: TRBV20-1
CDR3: CSARDSADRGLTQYF

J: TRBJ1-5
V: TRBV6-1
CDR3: CASSPGTGEGPQHF

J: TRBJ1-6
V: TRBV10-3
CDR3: CAISENGPTANSPLHF

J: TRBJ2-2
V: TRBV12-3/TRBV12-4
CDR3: CASTPGYERTGELFF

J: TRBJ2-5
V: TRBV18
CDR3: CASSPRVETQYF

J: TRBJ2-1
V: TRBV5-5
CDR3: CASSLLGQSNEQFF

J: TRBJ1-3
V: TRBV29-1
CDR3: CSVEGRSEDTIYF

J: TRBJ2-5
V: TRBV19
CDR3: CASSIGVSQETQYF

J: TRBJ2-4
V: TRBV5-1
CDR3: CASSLAGLQRGDIQYF